These 10 T cell receptor beta chains were sequenced from one sample in a study of beta chain features in type 1 diabetes. Sequenced material consisted of expressed TCRB transcripts (all of the isolated RNA was reverse transcribed). Sequencing used immunoSEQ multiplex PCR; TCRdb keeps in-frame clones, though not all of them. The sample carries over 350,000 clones, about 15% recorded once. Sequencing was carried out using naive CD4+ T cells from blood. These receptor sequences come from a woman younger than 30 in good health.

This clone was detected a few times. The chain employs TRBV19 and TRBJ2-3; D may be TRBD1 (7 bases). The germline CDR1 and CDR2 sequences are LNHDA and SQIVND (reference sequence). This CDR3 region has 16 residues. V dropped 5 bases and J dropped 2 bases, with 17 bases sitting between them. The CDR3 DNA reads as TGTGCCAGTAGTGCGGGGACAGTCCCTTTCACAGATACGCAGTATTTT. This gives the protein CASSAGTVPFTDTQYF.

This clone was picked up a small number of times. CDR3 nucleotide sequence: TGTGCCAGCAGGGTGGACTCCTCGTTCAATGAGCAGTTCTTC. Amino acid sequence: CASRVDSSFNEQFF. V is TRBV6-5 and J is TRBJ2-1, with D possibly being TRBD2 (5 bases). The V and J ends lost 6 bases and 6 bases respectively, with 15 bases between them. CDR1 MNHEY and CDR2 SVGAGI come from the germline V gene. This CDR3 has 14 residues.

This clone was seen more than once but under ten times. The chain joins TRBV2 to TRBJ1-1; possible D gene TRBD1, 5 bases. Germline lookup yields CDR1 SNHLY and CDR2 FYNNEI. There are 15 residues in the CDR3. V gave up 5 bases and J gave up 2 bases, with 15 bases separating them. CDR3: CASSSDMLVNTEAFF. The DNA for the CDR3 is TGTGCCAGCAGTTCGGACATGCTAGTTAACACTGAAGCTTTCTTT.

This clone has more than one count but fewer than ten. This sequence joins TRBV28 and TRBJ2-7; D perhaps matches TRBD2 (5 bases). Germline CDR1 is MDHEN and CDR2 is SYDVKM. V was cut by 7 bases and J by 3 bases, with 16 bases left in between. There are 14 residues in the CDR3. For the CDR3, the DNA is TGTGCCAGCAAGTCCCCCGCGGGCTTCTACGAGCAGTACTTC. It specifies CASKSPAGFYEQYF.

This clone was seen a handful of times. The chain uses TRBV5-4 and TRBJ1-1, with D hard to call. Trimming stripped 4 bases from V and 1 base from J, with 14 bases between. This CDR3 is 15 amino acids long. The germline V gene encodes CDR1 SGHNT and CDR2 YYREEE (reference sequence). CDR3 sequence reads: CASSQTPNPNTEAFF. DNA of the CDR3: TGTGCCAGCAGCCAGACACCCAACCCGAACACTGAAGCTTTCTTT.

This rearrangement joins TRBV28 to TRBJ2-3, with D perhaps matching TRBD1 (6 bases). Germline V gene sequence: CDR1 MDHEN, CDR2 SYDVKM. The CDR3 loop spans 15 amino acids. V dropped 8 bases and J dropped 1 base, with 16 bases sitting between them. The DNA of the CDR3 is TGTGCCAGCCCCCCAGGGGCCTATCGCACAGATACGCAGTATTTT. It codes for CASPPGAYRTDTQYF.

In this sample, this clone turned up a few times. This chain uses TRBV28 with TRBJ2-7, with D tentatively TRBD2 (5 bases). CDR3 length: 15 amino acids. Germline V gene lookup returns CDR1 MDHEN and CDR2 SYDVKM. V lost 4 bases, J lost 6 bases, and 19 bases lay in between. This CDR3 is CASSYHRTRSSEQYF. As DNA, the CDR3 is TGTGCCAGCAGTTACCACCGGACTCGATCGAGCGAGCAGTACTTC.

This chain connects TRBV5-6 to TRBJ2-1; D call uncertain. Germline assignment: CDR1 SGHDT and CDR2 YYEEEE. This CDR3 spans 12 amino acids. Trimming left V 4 bases short and J 10 bases short, with 12 bases between. The CDR3 DNA follows: TGTGCCAGCAGCCCTCCGGTCGGGGAGCAGTTCTTC. This codes for CASSPPVGEQFF.

The rearrangement uses TRBV9 and TRBJ2-3; D ambiguous. V was pared by 0 bases and J by 0 bases, with 8 bases between. Germline CDR1 is SGDLS and CDR2 is YYNGEE. The CDR3 has 15 residues. Here the CDR3 DNA reads TGTGCCAGCAGCGTAGTCGACTCTAGCACAGATACGCAGTATTTT. Encoded protein: CASSVVDSSTDTQYF.

This clone was counted a few times. The chain couples TRBV7-8 to TRBJ1-2; a weak D match, TRBD1 (6 bases). The CDR3 covers 17 residues. The germline V and J ends were trimmed by 4 bases and 6 bases, with 24 bases remaining between them. Germline CDR1 and CDR2: SGHVS and FQNEAQ. CDR3 sequence (DNA): TGTGCCAGCAGCTCTTCCACGGGGGGCGGATTCGCTAATGGCTACACCTTC. Translation: CASSSSTGGGFANGYTF. Drawing the rest from reference TRBV7-8 and TRBJ1-2, the complete variable domain is GAGVSQSPRYKVAKRGQDVALRCDPISGHVSLFWYQQALGQGPEFLTYFQNEAQLDKSGLPSDRFFAERPEGSVSTLKIQRTQQEDSAVYLCASSSSTGGGFANGYTFGSGTRLTVV.